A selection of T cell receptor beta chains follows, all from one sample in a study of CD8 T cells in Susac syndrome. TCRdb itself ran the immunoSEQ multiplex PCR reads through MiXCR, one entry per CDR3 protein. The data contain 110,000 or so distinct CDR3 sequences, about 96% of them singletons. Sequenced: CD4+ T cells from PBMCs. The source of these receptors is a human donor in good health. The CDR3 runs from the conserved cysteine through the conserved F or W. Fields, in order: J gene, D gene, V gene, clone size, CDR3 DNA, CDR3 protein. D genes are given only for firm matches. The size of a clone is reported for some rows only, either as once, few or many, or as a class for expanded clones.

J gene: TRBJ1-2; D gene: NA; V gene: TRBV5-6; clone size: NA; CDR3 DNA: TGTGCCAGCAGCTTCGGGATCGCTGGCTACACCTTC; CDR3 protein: CASSFGIAGYTF
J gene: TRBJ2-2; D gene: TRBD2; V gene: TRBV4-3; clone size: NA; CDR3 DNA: TGCGCCAGCAGCCAAGTAGGCGGGAGAATTACCGGGGAGCTGTTTTTT; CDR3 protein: CASSQVGGRITGELFF
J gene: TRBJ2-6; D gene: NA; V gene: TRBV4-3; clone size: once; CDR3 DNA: TGCGCCAGCAGCCGAGAGTTCTCTGGGGCCAACGTCCTGACTTTC; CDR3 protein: CASSREFSGANVLTF
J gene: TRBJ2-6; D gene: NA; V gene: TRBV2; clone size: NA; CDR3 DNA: TGTGCCAGCAGACCGGCCAACGTCCTGACTTTC; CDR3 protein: CASRPANVLTF
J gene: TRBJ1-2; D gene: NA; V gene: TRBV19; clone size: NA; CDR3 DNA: TGTGCCAGTAGTGACTCCGGTGGGGTGTATGGCTACACCTTC; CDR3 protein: CASSDSGGVYGYTF
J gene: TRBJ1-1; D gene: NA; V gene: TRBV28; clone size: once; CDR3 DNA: TGTGCCAGCAGCCCGACGGACAGCCTGAACACTGAAGCTTTCTTT; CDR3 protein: CASSPTDSLNTEAFF
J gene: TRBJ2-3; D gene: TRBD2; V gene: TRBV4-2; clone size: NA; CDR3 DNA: TGTGCCAGCAGCAGGCACGCCGGGACTAGCGGGAGGCCTGGGGTCGCAGATACGCAGTATTTT; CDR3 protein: CASSRHAGTSGRPGVADTQYF
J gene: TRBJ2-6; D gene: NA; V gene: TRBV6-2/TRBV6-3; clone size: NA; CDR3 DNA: TGTGCCAGCAGAAGGGGCTCCTCTGGGGCCAACGTCCTGACTTTC; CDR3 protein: CASRRGSSGANVLTF
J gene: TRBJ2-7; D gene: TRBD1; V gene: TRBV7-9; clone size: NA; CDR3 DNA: TGTGCCAGCAGCGTAACAGGGGGCAGTATCTACGAGCAGTACTTC; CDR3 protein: CASSVTGGSIYEQYF
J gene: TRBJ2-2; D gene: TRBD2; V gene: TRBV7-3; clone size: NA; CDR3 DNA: TGTGCCAGCAGCTCGGGACTAGCGGGAGTGGGGACCGGGGAGCTGTTTTTT; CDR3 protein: CASSSGLAGVGTGELFF
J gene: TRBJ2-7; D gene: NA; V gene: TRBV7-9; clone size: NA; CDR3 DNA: TGTGCCAGCAGCCAAGCCGGGACCACCTACGAGCAGTACTTC; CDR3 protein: CASSQAGTTYEQYF
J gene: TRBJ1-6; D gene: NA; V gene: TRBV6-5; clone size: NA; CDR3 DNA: TGTGCCAGCAGTTACTCGACCCCAGCCTCTAATTCACCCCTCCACTTT; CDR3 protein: CASSYSTPASNSPLHF
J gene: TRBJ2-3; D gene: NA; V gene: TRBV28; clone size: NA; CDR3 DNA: TGTGCCAGCAGTTCTGAACAGGGCTATACGCAGTATTTT; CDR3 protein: CASSSEQGYTQYF
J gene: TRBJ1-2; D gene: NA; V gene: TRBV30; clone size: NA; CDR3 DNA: TGTGCCTGGAAAGGTTTCGAGACAGGCCTAGTCGATGGCTACACCTTC; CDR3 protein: CAWKGFETGLVDGYTF
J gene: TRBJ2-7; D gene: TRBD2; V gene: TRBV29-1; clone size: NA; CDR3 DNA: TGCAGCGTAGATGGGACTCTGACTAGCGGGAGGCGCGAGCAGTACTTC; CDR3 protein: CSVDGTLTSGRREQYF
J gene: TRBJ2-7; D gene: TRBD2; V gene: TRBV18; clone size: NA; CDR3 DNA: TGTGCCAGCTCACCACCCCTAGCGGGTCCTTCCGAGCAGTACTTC; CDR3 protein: CASSPPLAGPSEQYF
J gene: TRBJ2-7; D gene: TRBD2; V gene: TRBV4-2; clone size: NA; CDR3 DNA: TGTGCCAGCAGCCCTAGACTAGCGGGAGTCTACGAGCAGTACTTC; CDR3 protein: CASSPRLAGVYEQYF
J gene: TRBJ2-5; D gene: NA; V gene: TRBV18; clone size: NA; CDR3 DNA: TGTGCCAGCTCACCACGGGCGGGTGGTCAAGAGACCCAGTACTTC; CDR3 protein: CASSPRAGGQETQYF
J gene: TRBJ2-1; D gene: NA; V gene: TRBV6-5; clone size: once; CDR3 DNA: TGTGCCAGCAGTTACTCGGCAGAAAACAATGAGCAGTTCTTC; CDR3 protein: CASSYSAENNEQFF
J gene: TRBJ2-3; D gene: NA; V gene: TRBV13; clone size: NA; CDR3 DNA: TGTGCCAGCAGTTCTCTCAGGGGTTCGACAGATACGCAGTATTTT; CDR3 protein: CASSSLRGSTDTQYF
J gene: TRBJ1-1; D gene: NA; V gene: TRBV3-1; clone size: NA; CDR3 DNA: TGTGCCAGCAGCCAGGTTTGGCAAGGGAACACTGAAGCTTTCTTT; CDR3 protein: CASSQVWQGNTEAFF
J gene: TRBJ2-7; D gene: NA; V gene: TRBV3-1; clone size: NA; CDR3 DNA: TGTGCCAGCAGCACCCCAGGGGAGCAGTACTTC; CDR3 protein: CASSTPGEQYF
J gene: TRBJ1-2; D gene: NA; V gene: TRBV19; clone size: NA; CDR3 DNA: TGTGCCAGCAGCGGCCTTAACTATGGCTACACCTTC; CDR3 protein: CASSGLNYGYTF
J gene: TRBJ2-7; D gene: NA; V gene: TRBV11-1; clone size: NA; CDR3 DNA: TGTGCCAGCAGCTGGGGCGAGGGACAAGACGGGTACGAGCAGTACTTC; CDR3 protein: CASSWGEGQDGYEQYF
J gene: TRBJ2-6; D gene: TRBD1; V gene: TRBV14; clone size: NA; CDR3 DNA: TGTGCCAGCAGCCAGCGGACAGGGAGCTCTGGGGCCAACGTCCTGACTTTC; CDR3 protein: CASSQRTGSSGANVLTF
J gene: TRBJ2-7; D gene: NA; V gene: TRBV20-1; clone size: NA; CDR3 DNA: TGCAGTGCTAGTTGGGGGGTCGTGACCGAGCAGTACTTC; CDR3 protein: CSASWGVVTEQYF
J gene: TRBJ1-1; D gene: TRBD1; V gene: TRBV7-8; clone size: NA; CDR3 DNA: TGTGCCAGCAGCATAAGGACAGGGATCGTCACTGAAGCTTTCTTT; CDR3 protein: CASSIRTGIVTEAFF
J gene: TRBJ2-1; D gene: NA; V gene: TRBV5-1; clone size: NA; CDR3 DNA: TGCGCCAGCAGCTTGGAGGAGGGGGCGCGGGTTGAGCAGTTCTTC; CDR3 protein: CASSLEEGARVEQFF
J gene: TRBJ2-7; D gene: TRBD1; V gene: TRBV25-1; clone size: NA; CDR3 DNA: TGTGCCAGCAGAGGATCCGGGACAGGTACCTACGAGCAGTACTTC; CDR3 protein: CASRGSGTGTYEQYF
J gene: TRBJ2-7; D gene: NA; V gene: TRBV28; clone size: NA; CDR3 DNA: TGTGCCAGCAGTTTGGCGACAGGTGGCTACGAGCAGTACTTC; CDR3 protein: CASSLATGGYEQYF
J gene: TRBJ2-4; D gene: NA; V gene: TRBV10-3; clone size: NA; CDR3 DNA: TGTGCCATCAGTGGGAACAGCAGTAAAAACATTCAGTACTTC; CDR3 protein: CAISGNSSKNIQYF
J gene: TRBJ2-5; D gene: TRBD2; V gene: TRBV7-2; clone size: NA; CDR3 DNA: TGTGCCAGCAGCTTCGTCGGGGGGGCTTTTGAGACCCAGTACTTC; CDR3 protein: CASSFVGGAFETQYF
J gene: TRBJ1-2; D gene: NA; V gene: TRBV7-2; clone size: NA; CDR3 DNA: TGTGCCAGCAGCGTCCGGGACCCTTTTAACTATGGCTACACCTTC; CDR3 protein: CASSVRDPFNYGYTF
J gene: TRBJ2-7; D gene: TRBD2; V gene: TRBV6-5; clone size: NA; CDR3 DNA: TGTGCCAGCAGTTACTCTAGCGGGAGGGCCAACGAGCAGTACTTC; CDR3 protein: CASSYSSGRANEQYF
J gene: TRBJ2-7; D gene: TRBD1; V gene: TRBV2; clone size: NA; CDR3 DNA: TGTGCCAGCAGTGAGCCGGGACAGGGTACCTACGAGCAGTACTTC; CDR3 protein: CASSEPGQGTYEQYF
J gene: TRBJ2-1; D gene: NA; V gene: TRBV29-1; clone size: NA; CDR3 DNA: TGCAGCGTCAGGCGTGGGAATGAGCAGTTCTTC; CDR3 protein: CSVRRGNEQFF